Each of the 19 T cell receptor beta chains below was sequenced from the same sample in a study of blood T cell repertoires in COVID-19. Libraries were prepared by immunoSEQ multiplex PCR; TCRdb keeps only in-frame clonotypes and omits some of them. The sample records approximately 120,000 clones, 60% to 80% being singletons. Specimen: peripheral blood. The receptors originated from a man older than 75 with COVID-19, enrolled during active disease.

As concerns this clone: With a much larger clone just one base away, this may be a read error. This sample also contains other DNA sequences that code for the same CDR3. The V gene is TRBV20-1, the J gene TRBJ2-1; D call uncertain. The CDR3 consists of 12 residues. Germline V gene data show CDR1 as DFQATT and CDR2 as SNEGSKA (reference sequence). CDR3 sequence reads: CSASLAVTEQFF. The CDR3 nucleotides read TGTAGTGCTAGTCTGGCAGTCACTGAGCAGTTCTTC.

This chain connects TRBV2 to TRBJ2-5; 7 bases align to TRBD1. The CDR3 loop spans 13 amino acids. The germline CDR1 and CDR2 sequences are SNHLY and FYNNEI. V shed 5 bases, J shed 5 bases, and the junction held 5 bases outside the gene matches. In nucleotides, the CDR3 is TGTGCCAGCAGTCGACAGGGCGCGGAGACCCAGTACTTC. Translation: CASSRQGAETQYF.

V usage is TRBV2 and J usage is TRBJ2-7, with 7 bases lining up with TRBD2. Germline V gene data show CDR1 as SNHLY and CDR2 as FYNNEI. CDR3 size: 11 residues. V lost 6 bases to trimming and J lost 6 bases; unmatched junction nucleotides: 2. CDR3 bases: TGTGCCAGCAGGGGGGGGATCGAGCAGTACTTC. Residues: CASRGGIEQYF.

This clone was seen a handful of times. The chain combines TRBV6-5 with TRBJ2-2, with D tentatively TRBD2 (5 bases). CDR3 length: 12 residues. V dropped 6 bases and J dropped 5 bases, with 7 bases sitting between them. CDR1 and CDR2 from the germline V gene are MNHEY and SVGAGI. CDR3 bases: TGTGCCAGCAGGGACTGGACCGGGGAGCTGTTTTTT. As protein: CASRDWTGELFF.

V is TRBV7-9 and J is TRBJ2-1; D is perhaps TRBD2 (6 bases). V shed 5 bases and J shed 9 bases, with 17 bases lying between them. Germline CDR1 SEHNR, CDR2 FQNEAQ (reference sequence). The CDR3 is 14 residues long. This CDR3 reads CASSGTPNRGEQFF. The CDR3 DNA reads TGTGCCAGCAGCGGGACTCCCAACCGGGGTGAGCAGTTCTTC.

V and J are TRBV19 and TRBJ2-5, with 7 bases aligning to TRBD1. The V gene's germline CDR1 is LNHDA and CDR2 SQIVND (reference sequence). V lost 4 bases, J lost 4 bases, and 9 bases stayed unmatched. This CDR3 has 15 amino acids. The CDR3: CASSTTDREVETQYF. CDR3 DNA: TGTGCCAGTAGTACCACAGACAGGGAAGTAGAGACCCAGTACTTC.

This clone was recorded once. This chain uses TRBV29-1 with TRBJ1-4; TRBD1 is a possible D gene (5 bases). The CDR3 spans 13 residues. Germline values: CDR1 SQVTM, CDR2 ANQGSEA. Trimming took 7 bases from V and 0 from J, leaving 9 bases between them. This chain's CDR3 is CSAVTATNEKLFF. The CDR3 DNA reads TGCAGCGCCGTGACAGCAACTAATGAAAAACTGTTTTTT.

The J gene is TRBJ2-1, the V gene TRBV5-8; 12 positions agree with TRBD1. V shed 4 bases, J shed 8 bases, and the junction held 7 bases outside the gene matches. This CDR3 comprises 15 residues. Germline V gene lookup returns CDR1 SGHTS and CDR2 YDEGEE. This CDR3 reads CASSPGTGGRDEQFF. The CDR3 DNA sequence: TGTGCCAGCAGCCCCGGGACAGGGGGCAGAGATGAGCAGTTCTTC.

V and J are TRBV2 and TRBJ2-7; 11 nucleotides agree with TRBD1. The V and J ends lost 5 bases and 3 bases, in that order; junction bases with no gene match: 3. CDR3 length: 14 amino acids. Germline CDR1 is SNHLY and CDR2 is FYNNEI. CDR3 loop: CASSKDRGHYEQYF. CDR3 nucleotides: TGTGCCAGCAGTAAGGACAGGGGGCACTACGAGCAGTACTTC.

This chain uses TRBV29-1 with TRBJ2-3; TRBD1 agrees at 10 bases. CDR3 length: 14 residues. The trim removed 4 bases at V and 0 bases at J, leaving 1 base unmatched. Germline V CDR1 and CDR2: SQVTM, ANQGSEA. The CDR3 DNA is TGCAGCGTTGGGGGACAGGGGAGCACAGATACGCAGTATTTT. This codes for CSVGGQGSTDTQYF.

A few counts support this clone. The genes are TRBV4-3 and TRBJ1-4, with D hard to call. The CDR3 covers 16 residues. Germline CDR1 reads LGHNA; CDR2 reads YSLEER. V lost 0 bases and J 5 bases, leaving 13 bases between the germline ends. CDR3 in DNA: TGCGCCAGCAGCCAAGATGGAAGGGAGCCGAATGAAAAACTGTTTTTT. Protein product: CASSQDGREPNEKLFF.

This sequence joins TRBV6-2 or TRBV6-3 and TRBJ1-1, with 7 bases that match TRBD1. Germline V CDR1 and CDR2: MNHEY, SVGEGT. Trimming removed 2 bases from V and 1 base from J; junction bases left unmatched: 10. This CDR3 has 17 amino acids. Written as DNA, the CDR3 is TGTGCCAGCAGTTACCCCGCACAGGGGAGGAAGAACACTGAAGCTTTCTTT. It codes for CASSYPAQGRKNTEAFF.

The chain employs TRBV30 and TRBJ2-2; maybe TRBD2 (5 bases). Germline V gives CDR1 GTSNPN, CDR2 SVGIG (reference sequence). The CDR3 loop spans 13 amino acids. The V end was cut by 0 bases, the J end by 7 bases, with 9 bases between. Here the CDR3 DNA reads TGTGCCTGGAGTGTAACCGGGGTCGGGGAGCTGTTTTTT. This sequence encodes CAWSVTGVGELFF.

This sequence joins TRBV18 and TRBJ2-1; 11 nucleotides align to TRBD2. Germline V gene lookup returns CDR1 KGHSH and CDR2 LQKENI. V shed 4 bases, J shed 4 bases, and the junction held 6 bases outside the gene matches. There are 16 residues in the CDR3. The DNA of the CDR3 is TGTGCCAGCTCACAAAATAGCGGGAGGGATTACAATGAGCAGTTCTTC. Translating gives CASSQNSGRDYNEQFF. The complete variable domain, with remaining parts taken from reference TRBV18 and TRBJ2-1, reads NAGVMQNPRHLVRRRGQEARLRCSPMKGHSHVYWYRQLPEEGLKFMVYLQKENIIDESGMPKERFSAEFPKEGPSILRIQQVVRGDSAAYFCASSQNSGRDYNEQFFGPGTRLTVL.

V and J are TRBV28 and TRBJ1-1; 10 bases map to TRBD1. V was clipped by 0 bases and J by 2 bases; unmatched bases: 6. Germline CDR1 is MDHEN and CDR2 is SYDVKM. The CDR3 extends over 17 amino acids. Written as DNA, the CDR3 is TGTGCCAGCAGTTTATGGGACAGGGGGAATAGAAACACTGAAGCTTTCTTT. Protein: CASSLWDRGNRNTEAFF.

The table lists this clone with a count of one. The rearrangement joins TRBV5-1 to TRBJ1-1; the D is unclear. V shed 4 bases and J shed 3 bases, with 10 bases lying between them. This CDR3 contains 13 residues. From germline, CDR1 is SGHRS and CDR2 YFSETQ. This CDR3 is CASSAREDTEAFF. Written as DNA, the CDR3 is TGCGCCAGCAGCGCCCGGGAGGACACTGAAGCTTTCTTT.

CDR3 nucleotides: TGTGCCAGTTCCAGCGGGCCGGGTTTGAGTACGCAGTATTTT. Protein: CASSSGPGLSTQYF. The chain uses TRBV19 and TRBJ2-3, with D possibly TRBD2 on 6 matching bases. Germline V CDR1 and CDR2: LNHDA, SQIVND (reference sequence). The germline V and J ends were trimmed by 8 bases and 8 bases, with 20 bases remaining between them. The CDR3 extends over 14 amino acids.

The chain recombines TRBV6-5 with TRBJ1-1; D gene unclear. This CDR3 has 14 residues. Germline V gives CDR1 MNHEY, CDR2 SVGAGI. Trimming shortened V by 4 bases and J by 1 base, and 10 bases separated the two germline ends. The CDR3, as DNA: TGTGCCAGCAGTTTGGGCACCAAGAACACTGAAGCTTTCTTT. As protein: CASSLGTKNTEAFF.

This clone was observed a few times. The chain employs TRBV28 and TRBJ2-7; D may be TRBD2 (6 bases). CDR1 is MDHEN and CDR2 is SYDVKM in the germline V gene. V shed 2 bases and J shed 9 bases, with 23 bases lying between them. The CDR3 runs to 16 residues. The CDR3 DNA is TGTGCCAGCAGTTTAACTCCAGCGGGTCCCTGGGTTGTGCAGTACTTC. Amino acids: CASSLTPAGPWVVQYF.